This T cell receptor beta chain was identified in a study of blood T cell repertoires in COVID-19. The method was immunoSEQ multiplex PCR; TCRdb's version includes in-frame clones alone and lacks a portion of them. The table lists under 200,000 clones, about 84% of them singletons. The CDR3 totals 16 residues. Germline V gene data show CDR1 as MGHRA and CDR2 as YSYEKL. The V and J ends lost 2 bases and 4 bases, in that order; junction bases with no gene match: 2. Material for sequencing was PBMCs or T cells enriched from blood (not recorded which). The sequence was collected from a middle-aged man with acute COVID-19. This chain connects TRBV4-1 to TRBJ2-1; TRBD2 matches at 13 bases. CDR3 bases: TGCGCCAGCAGCCAAATGGGACTAGCGGGGTACAATGAGCAGTTCTTC. Translated: CASSQMGLAGYNEQFF.